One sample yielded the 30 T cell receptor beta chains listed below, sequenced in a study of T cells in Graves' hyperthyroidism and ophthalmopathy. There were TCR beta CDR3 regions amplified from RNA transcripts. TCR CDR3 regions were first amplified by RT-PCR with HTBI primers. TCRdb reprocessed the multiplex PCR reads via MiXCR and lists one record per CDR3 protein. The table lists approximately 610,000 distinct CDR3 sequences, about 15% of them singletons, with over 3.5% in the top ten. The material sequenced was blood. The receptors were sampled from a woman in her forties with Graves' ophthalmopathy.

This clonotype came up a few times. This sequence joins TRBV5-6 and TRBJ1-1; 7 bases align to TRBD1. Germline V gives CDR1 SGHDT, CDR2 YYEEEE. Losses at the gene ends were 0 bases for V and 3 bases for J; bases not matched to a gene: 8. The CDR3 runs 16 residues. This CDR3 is CASSLETGLIYTEAFF. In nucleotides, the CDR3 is TGTGCCAGCAGCTTGGAGACAGGGCTCATCTACACTGAAGCTTTCTTT.

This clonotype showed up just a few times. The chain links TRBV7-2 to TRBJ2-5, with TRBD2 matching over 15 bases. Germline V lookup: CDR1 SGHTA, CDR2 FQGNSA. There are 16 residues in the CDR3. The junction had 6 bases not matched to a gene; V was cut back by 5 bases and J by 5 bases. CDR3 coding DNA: TGTGCCAGCAGCCGGACTAGCGGGAGGGCCCGGGAGACCCAGTACTTC. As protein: CASSRTSGRARETQYF.

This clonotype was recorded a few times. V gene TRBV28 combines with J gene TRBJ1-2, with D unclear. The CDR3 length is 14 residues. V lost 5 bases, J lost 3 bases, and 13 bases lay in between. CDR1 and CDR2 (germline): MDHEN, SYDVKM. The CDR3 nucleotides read TGTGCCAGCAGTCTCCCGGGTTCAGACTATGGCTACACCTTC. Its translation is CASSLPGSDYGYTF.

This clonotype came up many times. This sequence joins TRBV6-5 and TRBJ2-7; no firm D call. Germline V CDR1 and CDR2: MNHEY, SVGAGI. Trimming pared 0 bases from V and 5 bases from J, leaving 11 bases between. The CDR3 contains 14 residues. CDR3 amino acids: CASSYSDLSNEQYF. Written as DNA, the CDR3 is TGTGCCAGCAGTTACTCGGACCTCTCAAACGAGCAGTACTTC.

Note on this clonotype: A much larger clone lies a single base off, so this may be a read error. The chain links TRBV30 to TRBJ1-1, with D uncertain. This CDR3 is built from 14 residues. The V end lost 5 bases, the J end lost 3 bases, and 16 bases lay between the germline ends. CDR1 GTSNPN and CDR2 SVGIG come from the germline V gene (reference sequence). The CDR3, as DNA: TGTGCCTGGCCGCCGGGGATTTTGCACACTGAAGCTTTCTTT. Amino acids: CAWPPGILHTEAFF.

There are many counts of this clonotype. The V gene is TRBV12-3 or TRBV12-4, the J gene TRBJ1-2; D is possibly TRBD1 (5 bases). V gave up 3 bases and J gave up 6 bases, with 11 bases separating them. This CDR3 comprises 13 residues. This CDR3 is CASSFTRANGYTF. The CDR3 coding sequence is TGTGCCAGCAGTTTCACCAGGGCGAATGGCTACACCTTC.

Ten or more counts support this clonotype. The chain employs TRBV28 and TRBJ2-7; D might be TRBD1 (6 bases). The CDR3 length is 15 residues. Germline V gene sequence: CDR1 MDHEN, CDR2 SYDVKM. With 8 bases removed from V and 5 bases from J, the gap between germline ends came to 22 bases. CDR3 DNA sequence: TGTGCCAGCTCCATATTGGGCGTACAGGGCCACGAGCAGTACTTC. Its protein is CASSILGVQGHEQYF. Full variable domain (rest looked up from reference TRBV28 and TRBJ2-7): DVKVTQSSRYLVKRTGEKVFLECVQDMDHENMFWYRQDPGLGLRLIYFSYDVKMKEKGDIPEGYSVSREKKERFSLILESASTNQTSMYLCASSILGVQGHEQYFGPGTRLTVT.

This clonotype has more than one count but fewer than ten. This CDR3 reads CASTGTFSPLHF. CDR3 coding DNA: TGTGCCAGTACCGGGACTTTTTCACCCCTCCACTTT. V usage is TRBV28 and J usage is TRBJ1-6, with D possibly being TRBD1 (5 bases). The germline CDR1 and CDR2 sequences are MDHEN and SYDVKM. Between the trimmed V and J ends, which lost 9 bases and 9 bases, there was a span of 12 bases. The CDR3 length is 12 residues.

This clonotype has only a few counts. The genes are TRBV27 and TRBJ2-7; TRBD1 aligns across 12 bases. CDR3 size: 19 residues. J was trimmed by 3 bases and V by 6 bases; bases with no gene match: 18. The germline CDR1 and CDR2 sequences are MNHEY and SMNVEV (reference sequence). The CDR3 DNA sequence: TGTGCCAGCAGCTCCCGGGACAGGGGGCAGGAGCGGGAGGGCTACGAGCAGTACTTC. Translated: CASSSRDRGQEREGYEQYF.

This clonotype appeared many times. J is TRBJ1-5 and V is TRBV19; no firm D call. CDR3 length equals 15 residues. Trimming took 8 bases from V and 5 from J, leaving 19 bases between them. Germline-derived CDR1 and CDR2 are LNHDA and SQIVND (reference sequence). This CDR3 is CASRQDLGIHQPQHF. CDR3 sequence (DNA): TGTGCCAGTCGTCAGGACCTTGGGATTCATCAGCCCCAGCATTTT.

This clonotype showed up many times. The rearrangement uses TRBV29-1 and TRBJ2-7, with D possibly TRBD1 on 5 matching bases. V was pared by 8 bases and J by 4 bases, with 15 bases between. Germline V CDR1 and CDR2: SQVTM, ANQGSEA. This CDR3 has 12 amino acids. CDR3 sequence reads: CSIRAGKYEQYF. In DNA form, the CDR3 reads TGCAGCATCCGAGCAGGGAAATACGAGCAGTACTTC.

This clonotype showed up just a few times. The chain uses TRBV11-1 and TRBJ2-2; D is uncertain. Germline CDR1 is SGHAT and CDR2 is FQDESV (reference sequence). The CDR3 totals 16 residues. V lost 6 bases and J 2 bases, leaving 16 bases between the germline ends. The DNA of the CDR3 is TGTGCCAGCAGTCCCTCCTCCCGCCCAAACACCGGGGAGCTGTTTTTT. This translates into CASSPSSRPNTGELFF.

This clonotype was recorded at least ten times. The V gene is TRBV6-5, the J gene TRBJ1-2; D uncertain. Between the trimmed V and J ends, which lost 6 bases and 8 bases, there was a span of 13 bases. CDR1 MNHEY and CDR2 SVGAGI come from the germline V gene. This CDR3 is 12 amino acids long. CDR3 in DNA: TGTGCCAGCAGCTCCCCGTCGGGGGGCTACACCTTC. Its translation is CASSSPSGGYTF.

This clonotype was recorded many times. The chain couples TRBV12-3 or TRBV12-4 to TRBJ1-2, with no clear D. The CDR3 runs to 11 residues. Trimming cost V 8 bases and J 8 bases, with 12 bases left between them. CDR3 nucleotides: TGTGCCAGCGGTTGGGGTGGGGGCTACACCTTC. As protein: CASGWGGGYTF.

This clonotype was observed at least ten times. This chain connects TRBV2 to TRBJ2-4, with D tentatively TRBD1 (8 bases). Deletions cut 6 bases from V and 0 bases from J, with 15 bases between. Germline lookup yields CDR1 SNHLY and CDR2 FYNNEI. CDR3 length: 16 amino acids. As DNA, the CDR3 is TGTGCCAGCAGAGATACAGGGGGGGTAGCCAAAAACATTCAGTACTTC. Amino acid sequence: CASRDTGGVAKNIQYF.

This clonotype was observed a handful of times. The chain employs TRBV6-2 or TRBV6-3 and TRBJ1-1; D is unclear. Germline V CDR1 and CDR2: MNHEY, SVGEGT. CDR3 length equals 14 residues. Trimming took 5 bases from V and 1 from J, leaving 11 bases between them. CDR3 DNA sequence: TGTGCCAGCAGTGACCCCCGCCAGAACACTGAAGCTTTCTTT. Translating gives CASSDPRQNTEAFF.

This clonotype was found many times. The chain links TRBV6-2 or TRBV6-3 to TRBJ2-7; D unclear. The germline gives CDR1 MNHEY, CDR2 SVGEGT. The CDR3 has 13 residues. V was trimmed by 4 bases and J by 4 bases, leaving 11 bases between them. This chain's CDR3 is CASSCSSGYEQYF. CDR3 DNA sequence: TGTGCCAGCAGTTGCTCGAGTGGGTACGAGCAGTACTTC.

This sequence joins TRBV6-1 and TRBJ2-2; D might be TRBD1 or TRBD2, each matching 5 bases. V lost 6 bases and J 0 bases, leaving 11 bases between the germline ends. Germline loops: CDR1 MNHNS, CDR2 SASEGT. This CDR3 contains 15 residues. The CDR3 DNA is TGTGCCAGCAGGGGGGATTCTACGAACACCGGGGAGCTGTTTTTT. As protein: CASRGDSTNTGELFF.

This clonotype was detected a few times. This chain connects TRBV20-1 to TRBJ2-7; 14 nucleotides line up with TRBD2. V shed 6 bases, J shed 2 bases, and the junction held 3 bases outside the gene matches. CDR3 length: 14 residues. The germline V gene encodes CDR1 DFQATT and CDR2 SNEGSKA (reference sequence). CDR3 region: CSAAGLAGAYEQYF. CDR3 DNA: TGCAGTGCCGCGGGACTAGCGGGAGCCTACGAGCAGTACTTC.

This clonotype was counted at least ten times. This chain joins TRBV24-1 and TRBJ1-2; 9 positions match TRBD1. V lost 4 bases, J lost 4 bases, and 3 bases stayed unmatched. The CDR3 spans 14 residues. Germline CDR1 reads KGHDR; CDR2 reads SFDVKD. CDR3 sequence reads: CATSDRTGAYGYTF. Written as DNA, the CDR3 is TGTGCCACCAGTGACCGGACAGGGGCCTATGGCTACACCTTC.

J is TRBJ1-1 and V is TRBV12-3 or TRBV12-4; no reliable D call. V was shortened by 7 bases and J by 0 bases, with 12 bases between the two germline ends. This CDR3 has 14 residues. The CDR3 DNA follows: TGTGCCAGCACCTTGAACTTCATGAACACTGAAGCTTTCTTT. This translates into CASTLNFMNTEAFF.

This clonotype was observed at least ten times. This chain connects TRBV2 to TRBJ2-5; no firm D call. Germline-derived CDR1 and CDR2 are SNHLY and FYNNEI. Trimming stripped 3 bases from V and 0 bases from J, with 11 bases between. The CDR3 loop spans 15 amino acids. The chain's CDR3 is CASSDVAAYQETQYF. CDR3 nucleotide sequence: TGTGCCAGCAGTGATGTGGCGGCGTACCAAGAGACCCAGTACTTC.

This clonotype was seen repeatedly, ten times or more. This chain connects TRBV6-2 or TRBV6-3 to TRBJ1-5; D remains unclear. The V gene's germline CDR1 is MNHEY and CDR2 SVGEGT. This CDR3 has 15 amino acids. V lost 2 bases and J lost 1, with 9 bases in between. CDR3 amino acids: CASSYIGRSNQPQHF. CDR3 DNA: TGTGCCAGCAGTTACATCGGCAGAAGCAATCAGCCCCAGCATTTT.

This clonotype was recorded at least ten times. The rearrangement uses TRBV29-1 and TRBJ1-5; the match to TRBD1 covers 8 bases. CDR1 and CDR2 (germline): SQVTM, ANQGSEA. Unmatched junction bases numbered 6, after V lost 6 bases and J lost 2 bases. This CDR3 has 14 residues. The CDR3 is CSVVLQGGNQPQHF. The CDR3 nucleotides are TGCAGCGTCGTCTTACAGGGGGGCAATCAGCCCCAGCATTTT.

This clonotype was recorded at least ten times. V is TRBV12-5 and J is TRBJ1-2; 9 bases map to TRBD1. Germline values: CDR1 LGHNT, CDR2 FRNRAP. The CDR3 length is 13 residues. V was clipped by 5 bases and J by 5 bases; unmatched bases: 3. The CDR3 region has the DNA TGTGCTAGTGGTCCCGGGACAGGGTATGGCTACACCTTC. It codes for CASGPGTGYGYTF.

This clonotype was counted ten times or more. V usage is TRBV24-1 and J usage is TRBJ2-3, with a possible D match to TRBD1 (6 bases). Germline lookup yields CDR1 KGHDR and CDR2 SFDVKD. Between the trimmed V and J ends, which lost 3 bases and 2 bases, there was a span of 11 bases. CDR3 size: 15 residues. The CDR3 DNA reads TGTGCCACCAGTGATCTCGACAGGAACACAGATACGCAGTATTTT. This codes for CATSDLDRNTDTQYF.

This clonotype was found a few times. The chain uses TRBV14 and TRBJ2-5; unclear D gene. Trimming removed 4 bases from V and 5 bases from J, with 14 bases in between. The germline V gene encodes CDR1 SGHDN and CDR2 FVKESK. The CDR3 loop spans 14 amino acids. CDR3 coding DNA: TGTGCCAGCAGCCCCCAAATGGGCCTGGAGACCCAGTACTTC. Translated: CASSPQMGLETQYF.

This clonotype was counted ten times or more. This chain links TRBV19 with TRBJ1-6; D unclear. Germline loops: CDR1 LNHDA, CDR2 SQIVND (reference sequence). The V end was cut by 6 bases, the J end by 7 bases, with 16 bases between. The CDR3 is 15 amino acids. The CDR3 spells CASSVGIWGNSPLHF. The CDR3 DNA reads TGTGCCAGTAGCGTTGGGATTTGGGGAAATTCACCCCTCCACTTT. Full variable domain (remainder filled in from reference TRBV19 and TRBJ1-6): DGGITQSPKYLFRKEGQNVTLSCEQNLNHDAMYWYRQDPGQGLRLIYYSQIVNDFQKGDIAEGYSVSREKKESFPLTVTSAQKNPTAFYLCASSVGIWGNSPLHFGNGTRLTVT.

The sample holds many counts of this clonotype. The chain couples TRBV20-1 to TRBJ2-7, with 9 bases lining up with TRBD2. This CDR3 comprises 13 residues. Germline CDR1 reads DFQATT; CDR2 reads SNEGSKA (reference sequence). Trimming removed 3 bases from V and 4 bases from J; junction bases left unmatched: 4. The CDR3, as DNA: TGCAGTGCTAGCCCCGCGGGGGGGTACGAGCAGTACTTC. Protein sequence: CSASPAGGYEQYF.

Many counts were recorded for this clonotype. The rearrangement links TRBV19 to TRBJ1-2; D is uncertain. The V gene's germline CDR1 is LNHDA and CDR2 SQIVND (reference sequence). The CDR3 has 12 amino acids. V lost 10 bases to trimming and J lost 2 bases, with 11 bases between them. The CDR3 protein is CAIYTANYGYTF. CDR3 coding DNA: TGTGCCATCTATACAGCAAACTATGGCTACACCTTC.